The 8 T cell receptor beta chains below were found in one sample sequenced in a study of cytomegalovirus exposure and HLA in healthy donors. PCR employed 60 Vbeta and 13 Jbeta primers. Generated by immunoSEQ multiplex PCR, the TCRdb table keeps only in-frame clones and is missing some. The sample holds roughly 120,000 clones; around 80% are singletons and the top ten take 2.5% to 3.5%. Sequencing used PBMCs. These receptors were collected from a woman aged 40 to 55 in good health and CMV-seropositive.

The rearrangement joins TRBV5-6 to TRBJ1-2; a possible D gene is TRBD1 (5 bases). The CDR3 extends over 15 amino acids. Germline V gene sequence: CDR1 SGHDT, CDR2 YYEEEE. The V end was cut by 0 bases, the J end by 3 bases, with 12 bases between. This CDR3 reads CASSLGHPGDYGYTF. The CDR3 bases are TGTGCCAGCAGCTTGGGACACCCGGGGGACTATGGCTACACCTTC.

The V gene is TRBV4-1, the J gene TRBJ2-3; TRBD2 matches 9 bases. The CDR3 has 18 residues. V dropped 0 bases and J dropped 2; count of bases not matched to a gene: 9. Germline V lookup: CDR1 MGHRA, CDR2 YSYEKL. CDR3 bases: TGCGCCAGCAGCCAAGATCATGGGGTAGCGGGAGACACAGATACGCAGTATTTT. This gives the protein CASSQDHGVAGDTDTQYF.

The CDR3 nucleotides are TGTGCCAGCCAGAGCGGGAGCACAGATACGCAGTATTTT. Amino acids: CASQSGSTDTQYF. J is TRBJ2-3 and V is TRBV11-3; TRBD2 is a possible D gene (6 bases). Germline-derived CDR1 and CDR2 are SGHNT and YENEEA. The CDR3 has 13 residues. The V and J ends lost 8 bases and 0 bases respectively, with 9 bases between them.

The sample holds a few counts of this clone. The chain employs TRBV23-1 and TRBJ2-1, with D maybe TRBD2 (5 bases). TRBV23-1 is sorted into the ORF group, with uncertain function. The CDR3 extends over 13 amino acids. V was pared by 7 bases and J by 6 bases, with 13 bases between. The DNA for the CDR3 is TGCGCCAGCACTTACGGGGTAGGCAATGAGCAGTTCTTC. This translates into CASTYGVGNEQFF.

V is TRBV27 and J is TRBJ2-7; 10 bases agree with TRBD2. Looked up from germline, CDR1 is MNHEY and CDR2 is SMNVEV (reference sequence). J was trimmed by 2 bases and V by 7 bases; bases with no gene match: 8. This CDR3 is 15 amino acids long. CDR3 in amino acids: CASTPTSGITYEQYF. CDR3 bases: TGTGCCAGCACCCCAACTAGCGGGATAACCTACGAGCAGTACTTC.

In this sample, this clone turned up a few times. The CDR3 region is CASSSGTGNQPQHF. CDR3 in DNA: TGTGCCAGCAGCTCAGGGACAGGGAATCAGCCCCAGCATTTT. The rearrangement uses TRBV5-6 and TRBJ1-5; 9 bases fit TRBD1. The CDR3 runs to 14 residues. The V gene end was trimmed by 3 bases and the J gene end by 4 bases; junction bases not matched to a gene: 2. Germline V gene data show CDR1 as SGHDT and CDR2 as YYEEEE.

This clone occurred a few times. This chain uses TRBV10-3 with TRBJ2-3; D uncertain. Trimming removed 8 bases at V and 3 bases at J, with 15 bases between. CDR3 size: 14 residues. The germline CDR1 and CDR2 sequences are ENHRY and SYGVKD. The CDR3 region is CAILFRVLTDTQYF. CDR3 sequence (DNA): TGTGCCATCCTTTTCCGTGTACTGACAGATACGCAGTATTTT.

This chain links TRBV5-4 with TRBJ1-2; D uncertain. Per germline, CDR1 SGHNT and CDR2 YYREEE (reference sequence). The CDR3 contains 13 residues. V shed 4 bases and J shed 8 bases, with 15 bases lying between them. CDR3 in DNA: TGTGCCAGCAGCCTCCAGACCCCGCGGGGCTACACCTTC. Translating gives CASSLQTPRGYTF.